This TCR beta chain was recovered during a study of blood T cell repertoires in COVID-19. Study-level information: There were acute and convalescent COVID-19 samples, and they came from the United States, Italy and Spain. Sources were T cells, B-cell-depleted T cells, or PBMCs; the material itself was cDNA or gDNA.

In the original workflow: Counts of nucleated cells, estimated from reference gene primer amplification, were obtained. Measured with immunoSEQ multiplex PCR; TCRdb has only the in-frame clones, and not every one. For V, J and clone size, that table is used; D and trimming come from the DNA. Here the sample spans hundreds of thousands of clones, less than 90% being singletons. This clone was recorded once. The sequence was obtained from a woman in her 70s with active or convalescent COVID-19. The specimen sequenced was peripheral blood.

Here the CDR3 reads CASRPRTDQETQYF. The DNA for the CDR3 is TGTGCCAGCAGGCCTAGGACAGACCAAGAGACCCAGTACTTC. The J gene is TRBJ2-5, the V gene TRBV2; D may be TRBD1 (6 bases). V lost 6 bases, J lost 0 bases, and 11 bases lay in between. Germline V gene sequence: CDR1 SNHLY, CDR2 FYNNEI. The CDR3 spans 14 residues.